The 29 T cell receptor beta chains in this list originate from one sample, sequenced in a study of T-cell reconstitution after alpha-beta-depleted transplantation in children. A TCRbeta library incorporating unique molecular identifiers was prepared. Each CDR3 protein gets one entry after TCRdb re-called the PCR reads with MiXCR. The table has about a million distinct CDR3 sequences, roughly 31% seen once. Source: PBMCs, mostly from graft donor cells, taken 360 days after TCRalphabeta/CD19-depleted stem cell transplant. These receptors were obtained from a boy less than two years old who had a stem cell transplant for SCID, so the T cells may come from the graft donor.

This sequence joins TRBV6-7 and TRBJ2-1; TRBD1 is a possible D gene (5 bases). TRBV6-7 is assigned to the ORF class and has an uncertain function. Trimming cost V 0 bases and J 7 bases, with 13 bases left between them. The CDR3 has 15 amino acids. CDR3 coding DNA: TGTGCCAGCAGTTACTCCGGCAGGGCCGGGAATGAGCAGTTCTTC. This sequence encodes CASSYSGRAGNEQFF.

This rearrangement joins TRBV4-1 to TRBJ2-7; D gene uncertain. Germline values: CDR1 MGHRA, CDR2 YSYEKL. Trimming removed 0 bases from V and 2 bases from J, with 11 bases in between. The CDR3 totals 15 residues. CDR3: CASSQDPRKTYEQYF. The CDR3 DNA reads TGCGCCAGCAGCCAAGATCCCAGGAAGACCTACGAGCAGTACTTC.

This clonotype occurred a few times. The chain is built from TRBV20-1 and TRBJ2-7; D may be TRBD2 (5 bases). Germline values: CDR1 DFQATT, CDR2 SNEGSKA (reference sequence). CDR3 size: 15 residues. V dropped 3 bases and J dropped 2 bases, with 17 bases sitting between them. The DNA for the CDR3 is TGCAGTGCTAGTTTGGATGTGGGGAGTCCCTACGAGCAGTACTTC. Its translation: CSASLDVGSPYEQYF.

This clonotype was picked up a small number of times. The DNA of the CDR3 is TGTGCCAGCAGCCGCGGGGGGCTGAGGAACACTGAAGCTTTCTTT. Translation: CASSRGGLRNTEAFF. This chain joins TRBV12-3 or TRBV12-4 and TRBJ1-1; D possibly corresponds to TRBD1 (6 bases). V lost 6 bases to trimming and J lost 1 base, with 15 bases between them. This CDR3 is 15 amino acids long.

This chain links TRBV11-2 with TRBJ2-3; D is perhaps TRBD2 (6 bases). There are 14 residues in the CDR3. The V and J ends lost 4 bases and 5 bases respectively, with 13 bases between them. Per germline, CDR1 SGHAT and CDR2 FQNNGV. The CDR3 protein is CASSSGLPIDTQYF. CDR3 DNA sequence: TGTGCCAGCAGCTCGGGACTCCCCATAGATACGCAGTATTTT. Based on the CDR3 plus reference TRBV11-2 and TRBJ2-3, the full variable domain is EAGVAQSPRYKIIEKRQSVAFWCNPISGHATLYWYQQILGQGPKLLIQFQNNGVVDDSQLPKDRFSAERLKGVDSTLKIQPAKLEDSAVYLCASSSGLPIDTQYFGPGTRLTVL.

The V gene is TRBV5-6, the J gene TRBJ2-5; D unresolved. Trimming cost V 0 bases and J 5 bases, with 17 bases left between them. Looked up from germline, CDR1 is SGHDT and CDR2 is YYEEEE. The CDR3 has 16 residues. The CDR3 region is CASSLAVETLWETQYF. In DNA, the CDR3 is TGTGCCAGCAGCTTGGCCGTGGAGACCCTATGGGAGACCCAGTACTTC.

This clonotype was recorded once. The CDR3: CASSLDTHGDTQYF. The CDR3 region has the DNA TGCGCCAGCAGCTTGGACACTCATGGGGATACGCAGTATTTT. The rearrangement joins TRBV5-1 to TRBJ2-3, with D uncertain. This CDR3 is built from 14 residues. The ends were cut back, 0 bases at V and 6 bases at J, with 11 bases in the middle. Germline loops: CDR1 SGHRS, CDR2 YFSETQ.

This clonotype showed up just a few times. This chain uses TRBV19 with TRBJ1-4; possible D gene TRBD1, 5 bases. Trimming left V 7 bases short and J 8 bases short, with 8 bases between. The CDR3 runs to 11 residues. Germline lookup yields CDR1 LNHDA and CDR2 SQIVND (reference sequence). The CDR3 sequence is CASTGREKLFF. In DNA form, the CDR3 reads TGTGCCAGTACAGGGCGGGAAAAACTGTTTTTT.

The V call is TRBV5-6, the J call TRBJ2-7; possibly TRBD1 for D (6 bases). The CDR3 has 15 residues. Germline CDR1 reads SGHDT; CDR2 reads YYEEEE. Trimming removed 2 bases from V and 2 bases from J, with 14 bases in between. This chain's CDR3 is CASSLRSTGPYEQYF. The CDR3 nucleotides are TGTGCCAGCAGCTTACGGTCGACAGGACCCTACGAGCAGTACTTC.

CDR3 sequence (DNA): TGTGCCAGCGGATCACAGGGAGATAATTCACCCCTCCACTTT. It is translated as CASGSQGDNSPLHF. The chain is built from TRBV28 and TRBJ1-6, with a possible D match to TRBD1 (6 bases). The CDR3 loop spans 14 amino acids. Germline CDR1 and CDR2: MDHEN and SYDVKM. Trimming removed 8 bases at V and 5 bases at J, with 13 bases between.

The V call is TRBV18, the J call TRBJ2-5, with 7 bases that match TRBD1. The germline V gene has CDR1 KGHSH and CDR2 LQKENI. CDR3 length equals 13 residues. V gave up 2 bases and J gave up 4 bases; unmatched junction bases: 1. The CDR3: CASSPGDRETQYF. The CDR3 DNA sequence: TGTGCCAGCTCACCAGGGGACAGAGAGACCCAGTACTTC.

This sequence joins TRBV20-1 and TRBJ2-5; 9 bases are shared with TRBD2. Germline loops: CDR1 DFQATT, CDR2 SNEGSKA (reference sequence). With V trimmed by 5 bases and J by 5 bases, 9 bases remained unmatched. The CDR3 spans 14 residues. The chain's CDR3 is CSAPMRGGRETQYF. The CDR3 DNA is TGCAGTGCTCCCATGCGGGGGGGCCGGGAGACCCAGTACTTC.

This clonotype was seen many times. This rearrangement joins TRBV12-3 or TRBV12-4 to TRBJ2-7; TRBD1 aligns across 10 bases. The CDR3 extends over 15 amino acids. J lost 5 bases, V lost 5 bases, and 9 bases had no gene match. The chain's CDR3 is CASSPDRGRVHEQYF. In DNA form, the CDR3 reads TGTGCCAGCAGTCCCGACAGGGGGCGCGTCCACGAGCAGTACTTC.

V gene TRBV7-8 combines with J gene TRBJ2-1, with D possibly matching TRBD1 (5 bases). V was trimmed by 0 bases and J by 0 bases, leaving 9 bases between them. The germline V gene encodes CDR1 SGHVS and CDR2 FQNEAQ. The CDR3 totals 16 residues. DNA of the CDR3: TGTGCCAGCAGCTTAGCGGCTAGGGGCTCCTACAATGAGCAGTTCTTC. Its protein is CASSLAARGSYNEQFF.

The chain couples TRBV7-9 to TRBJ2-7, with D possibly being TRBD2 (5 bases). Deletions cut 5 bases from V and 6 bases from J, with 11 bases between. Per germline, CDR1 SEHNR and CDR2 FQNEAQ (reference sequence). The CDR3 consists of 12 residues. For the CDR3, the DNA is TGTGCCAGCAGCCACGGGGTCTCCGAGCAGTACTTC. It yields the protein CASSHGVSEQYF.

The CDR3 nucleotides are TGCGCCAGCAATGGTGGAGGGGGGGAACAGTTCTTC. Translation: CASNGGGGEQFF. This chain connects TRBV4-3 to TRBJ2-1; D is perhaps TRBD2 (7 bases). CDR1 LGHNA and CDR2 YSLEER come from the germline V gene. Trimming shortened V by 7 bases and J by 13 bases, and 17 bases separated the two germline ends. The CDR3 has 12 amino acids.

This clonotype was detected many times. The DNA for the CDR3 is TGCAGTGCTAGACCAAGGACTAACCGACACACAGATACGCAGTATTTT. Translating it yields CSARPRTNRHTDTQYF. This rearrangement joins TRBV20-1 to TRBJ2-3; maybe TRBD2 (6 bases). V lost 2 bases and J lost 2, with 17 bases in between. Per the germline V gene, CDR1 is DFQATT and CDR2 is SNEGSKA (reference sequence). This CDR3 has 16 amino acids.

This clonotype turned up a few times. The chain carries TRBV3-1 and TRBJ2-5; 10 nucleotides match TRBD2. Trimming cost V 4 bases and J 4 bases; bases outside gene matches: 12. CDR1 is LGHDT, CDR2 YNNKEL, per germline (reference sequence). The CDR3 is 17 residues long. DNA for the CDR3: TGTGCCAGCAGCCGCTTCCGGAGCGGGGGGGCCGCAGAGACCCAGTACTTC. Translating it yields CASSRFRSGGAAETQYF.

This clonotype was counted only a few times. The chain carries TRBV7-8 and TRBJ2-3; D perhaps matches TRBD2 (6 bases). The V end was cut by 2 bases, the J end by 3 bases, with 12 bases between. The CDR3 is made up of 15 amino acids. Per the germline V gene, CDR1 is SGHVS and CDR2 is FQNEAQ. The CDR3 DNA reads TGTGCCAGCAGCTTAAATGGGGGGAGGACAGATACGCAGTATTTT. Translated: CASSLNGGRTDTQYF.

This sequence joins TRBV2 and TRBJ2-3; no definite D call. CDR1 and CDR2 (germline): SNHLY, FYNNEI. Trimming stripped 6 bases from V and 0 bases from J, with 13 bases between. This CDR3 has 15 amino acids. CDR3 nucleotide sequence: TGTGCCAGCAGCGCCACGCCTGGGAGCACAGATACGCAGTATTTT. This gives the protein CASSATPGSTDTQYF.

This clonotype was found many times. This sequence joins TRBV7-6 and TRBJ2-5, with D unresolved. The V end lost 2 bases, the J end lost 1 base, and 20 bases lay between the germline ends. Germline assignment: CDR1 SGHVS and CDR2 FNYEAQ. CDR3 size: 18 residues. The CDR3 loop reads CASSLRGVTRDIQETQYF. The DNA for the CDR3 is TGTGCCAGCAGCTTACGTGGGGTCACAAGAGATATCCAAGAGACCCAGTACTTC.

This chain links TRBV20-1 with TRBJ2-4; 7 positions match TRBD1. With 3 bases clipped from V and 4 bases from J, the junction kept 12 bases outside the gene matches. The CDR3 extends over 16 amino acids. Germline CDR1 and CDR2: DFQATT and SNEGSKA (reference sequence). CDR3 loop: CSARRQQGYSKNIQYF. DNA of the CDR3: TGCAGTGCTAGGAGGCAACAGGGGTACTCTAAAAACATTCAGTACTTC.

V is TRBV28 and J is TRBJ2-7; D gene uncertain. Germline CDR1 reads MDHEN; CDR2 reads SYDVKM. The CDR3 is made up of 18 amino acids. With 1 base removed from V and 0 bases from J, the gap between germline ends came to 19 bases. The chain's CDR3 is CASSLLLSPGLSSYEQYF. The CDR3 bases are TGTGCCAGCAGTTTATTACTTTCGCCAGGCCTGAGCTCCTACGAGCAGTACTTC. Filled out from reference TRBV28 and TRBJ2-7, the complete variable domain reads DVKVTQSSRYLVKRTGEKVFLECVQDMDHENMFWYRQDPGLGLRLIYFSYDVKMKEKGDIPEGYSVSREKKERFSLILESASTNQTSMYLCASSLLLSPGLSSYEQYFGPGTRLTVT.

J is TRBJ2-6 and V is TRBV27, with no clear D. Germline CDR1 MNHEY, CDR2 SMNVEV (reference sequence). V was shortened by 2 bases and J by 4 bases, with 9 bases between the two germline ends. The CDR3 length is 15 residues. Here the CDR3 reads CASSLGGLGANVLTF. CDR3 coding DNA: TGTGCCAGCAGTTTAGGTGGCCTGGGGGCCAACGTCCTGACTTTC.

The chain couples TRBV7-2 to TRBJ2-3; D unclear. Trimming took off 0 bases at V and 1 base at J, with 11 bases between the two ends. CDR1 SGHTA and CDR2 FQGNSA come from the germline V gene. This CDR3 is built from 16 residues. The CDR3 sequence: CASSLARVVGTDTQYF. In DNA, the CDR3 is TGTGCCAGCAGCTTAGCGAGAGTGGTTGGCACAGATACGCAGTATTTT.

This clonotype appeared a single time. Possible read error: a much larger clone is one base away. CDR3 in DNA: TGTGCCAGCAGTTTTTGGGGGAACTATGGCTACACCTTC. Translated: CASSFWGNYGYTF. The chain is built from TRBV12-3 or TRBV12-4 and TRBJ1-2, with D perhaps TRBD1 (5 bases). This CDR3 is built from 13 residues. Deletions cut 3 bases from V and 2 bases from J, with 7 bases between.

The gene calls are TRBV15 and TRBJ2-3; D ambiguous. The germline CDR1 and CDR2 sequences are LNHNV and YYDKDF (reference sequence). Trimming took off 1 base at V and 5 bases at J, with 4 bases between the two ends. The length of the CDR3 is 12 residues. The DNA of the CDR3 is TGTGCCACCAGCAGAGTATTAGATACGCAGTATTTT. Protein product: CATSRVLDTQYF.

This chain joins TRBV6-1 and TRBJ2-3, with D tentatively TRBD2 (6 bases). The germline V gene encodes CDR1 MNHNS and CDR2 SASEGT. V lost 7 bases and J lost 0, with 17 bases in between. The CDR3 loop spans 16 amino acids. Here the CDR3 DNA reads TGTGCCAGCACCCCCAGGGCGGGGCTGAGCACAGATACGCAGTATTTT. Protein sequence: CASTPRAGLSTDTQYF.

The table lists this clonotype with a count of one. The chain is built from TRBV2 and TRBJ2-7, with a tentative D call TRBD2 (6 bases). The V and J ends lost 5 bases and 4 bases respectively, with 15 bases between them. CDR3 length: 14 amino acids. Germline V gene lookup returns CDR1 SNHLY and CDR2 FYNNEI. CDR3 DNA sequence: TGTGCCAGCAGTAAGGACGGTGGGAGGTACGAGCAGTACTTC. Translating it yields CASSKDGGRYEQYF. Combining the CDR3 with reference TRBV2 and TRBJ2-7 gives the whole variable domain EPEVTQTPSHQVTQMGQEVILRCVPISNHLYFYWYRQILGQKVEFLVSFYNNEISEKSEIFDDQFSVERPDGSNFTLKIRSTKLEDSAMYFCASSKDGGRYEQYFGPGTRLTVT.